This T cell receptor beta chain was found in a study of cytomegalovirus exposure and HLA in healthy donors. The wider study: The study placed around 85% of its roughly 410 genotyped donors in the Caucasian-associated ancestry cluster. Study results and caveats: Earlier analysis looked at TCR beta V segments, and most were productive about 87% or about 30% of the time.

It was with 60 Vbeta and 13 Jbeta primers that the PCR ran. Method: immunoSEQ multiplex PCR; TCRdb's copy keeps in-frame clones and lacks some. The sample records fewer than 140,000 clones, 65% to 75% being singletons. Of note for this clone: What it recognizes is unknown.

The CDR3 has 14 residues. Germline V gene lookup returns CDR1 MNHEY and CDR2 SMNVEV (reference sequence). V lost 8 bases and J lost 3, with 14 bases in between. The sequenced material came from PBMCs. The source of this sequence is a female donor in good health and CMV-seronegative. This chain connects TRBV27 to TRBJ2-1; TRBD1 might be the D (8 bases). For the CDR3, the DNA is TGTGCCAGCCGAAACAGGGGGGGCTACAATGAGCAGTTCTTC. Translating gives CASRNRGGYNEQFF.